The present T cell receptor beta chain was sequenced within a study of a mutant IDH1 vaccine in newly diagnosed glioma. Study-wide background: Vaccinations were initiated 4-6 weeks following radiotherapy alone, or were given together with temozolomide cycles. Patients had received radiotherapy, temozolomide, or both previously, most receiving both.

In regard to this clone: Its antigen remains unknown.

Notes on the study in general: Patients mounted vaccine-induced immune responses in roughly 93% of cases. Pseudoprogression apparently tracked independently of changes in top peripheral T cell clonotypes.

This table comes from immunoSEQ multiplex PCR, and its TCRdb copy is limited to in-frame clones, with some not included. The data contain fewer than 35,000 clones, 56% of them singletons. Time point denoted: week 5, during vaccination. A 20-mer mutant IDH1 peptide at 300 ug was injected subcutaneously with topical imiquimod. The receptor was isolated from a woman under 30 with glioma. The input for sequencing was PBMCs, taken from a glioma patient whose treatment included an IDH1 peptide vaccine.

CDR3 nucleotides: TGTGCCAGCAGCTTCGGGACAGGGGACTTCCATGGCTACACCTTC. Its translation: CASSFGTGDFHGYTF. The chain is built from TRBV7-9 and TRBJ1-2, with 10 bases matching TRBD1. The CDR3 sequence is 15 residues long. Germline V lookup: CDR1 SEHNR, CDR2 FQNEAQ (reference sequence). Trimming removed 3 bases from V and 6 bases from J; junction bases left unmatched: 7.